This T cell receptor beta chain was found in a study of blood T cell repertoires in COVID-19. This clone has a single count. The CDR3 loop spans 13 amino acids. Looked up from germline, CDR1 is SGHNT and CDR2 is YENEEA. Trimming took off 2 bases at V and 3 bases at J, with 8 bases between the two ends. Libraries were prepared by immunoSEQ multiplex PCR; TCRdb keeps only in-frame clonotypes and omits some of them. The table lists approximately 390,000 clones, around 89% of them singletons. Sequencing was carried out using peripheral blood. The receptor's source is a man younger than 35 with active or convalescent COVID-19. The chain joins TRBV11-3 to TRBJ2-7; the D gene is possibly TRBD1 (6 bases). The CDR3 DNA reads TGTGCCAGCAGCTTAAAGGACAGCTACGAGCAGTACTTC. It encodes CASSLKDSYEQYF.